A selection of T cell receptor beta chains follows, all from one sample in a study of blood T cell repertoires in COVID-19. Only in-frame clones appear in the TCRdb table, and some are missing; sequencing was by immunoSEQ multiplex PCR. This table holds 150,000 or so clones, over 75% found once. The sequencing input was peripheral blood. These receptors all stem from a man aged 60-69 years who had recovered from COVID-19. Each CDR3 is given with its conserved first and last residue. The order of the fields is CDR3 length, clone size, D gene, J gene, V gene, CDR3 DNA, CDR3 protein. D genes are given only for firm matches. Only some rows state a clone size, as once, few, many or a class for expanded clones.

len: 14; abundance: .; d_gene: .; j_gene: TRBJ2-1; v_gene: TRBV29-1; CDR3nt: TGCAGCGTCGACGACAGGTGGAGTTACAATGAGCAGTTCTTC; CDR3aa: CSVDDRWSYNEQFF
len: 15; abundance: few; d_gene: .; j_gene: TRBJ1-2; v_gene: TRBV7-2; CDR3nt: TGTGCCAGCAGCGGACACAGGCCCTCTAACTATGGCTACACCTTC; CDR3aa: CASSGHRPSNYGYTF
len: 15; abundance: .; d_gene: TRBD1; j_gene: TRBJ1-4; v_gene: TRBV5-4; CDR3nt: TGTGCCAGCAGCTTGGGGGACAGGATACCTGGAAAACTGTTTTTT; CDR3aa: CASSLGDRIPGKLFF
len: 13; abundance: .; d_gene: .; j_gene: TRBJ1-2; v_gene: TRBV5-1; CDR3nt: TGCGCCAGCAGCTTGGACGGGGGCTATGGCTACACCTTC; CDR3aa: CASSLDGGYGYTF
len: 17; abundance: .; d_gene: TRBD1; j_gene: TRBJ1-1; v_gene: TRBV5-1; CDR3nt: TGCGCCAGCAGCTTGGTGGGGACAGGGGGCGCGGGGGCCGAAGCTTTCTTT; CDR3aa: CASSLVGTGGAGAEAFF
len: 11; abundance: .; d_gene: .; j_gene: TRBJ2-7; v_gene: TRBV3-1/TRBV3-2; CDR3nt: TGTGCCAGCAGCTCCTCGTACGAGCAGTACTTC; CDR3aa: CASSSSYEQYF
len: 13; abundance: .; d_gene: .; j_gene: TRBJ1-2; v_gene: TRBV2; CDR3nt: TGTGCCAGCAGTGACCCGCCCGGCTATGGCTACACCTTC; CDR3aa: CASSDPPGYGYTF
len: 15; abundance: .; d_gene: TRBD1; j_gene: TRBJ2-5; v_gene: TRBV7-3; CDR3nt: TGTGCCAGCAGCCCACTAGGGGGCTTGGGGGAGACCCAGTACTTC; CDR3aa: CASSPLGGLGETQYF
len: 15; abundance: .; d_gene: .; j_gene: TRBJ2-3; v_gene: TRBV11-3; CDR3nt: TGTGCCAGCAGCTTAGGGAGCGGTCCACACCATACGCAGTATTTT; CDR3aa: CASSLGSGPHHTQYF
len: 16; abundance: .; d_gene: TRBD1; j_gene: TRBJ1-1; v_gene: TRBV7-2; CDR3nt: TGTGCCAGCAGTATCCCGAGGGGGCAGGGGATCACTGAAGCTTTCTTT; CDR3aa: CASSIPRGQGITEAFF
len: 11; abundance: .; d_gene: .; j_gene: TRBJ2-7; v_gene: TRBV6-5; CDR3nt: TGTGCCACCGCAAGGAGGTACGAGCAGTACTTC; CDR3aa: CATARRYEQYF
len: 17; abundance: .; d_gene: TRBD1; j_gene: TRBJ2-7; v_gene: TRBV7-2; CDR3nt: TGTGCCAGCAGCTTAAACCCCCCCCCAGGGGGCATGCACGAGCAGTACTTC; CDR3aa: CASSLNPPPGGMHEQYF
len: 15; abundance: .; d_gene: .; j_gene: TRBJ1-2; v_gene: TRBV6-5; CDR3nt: TGTGCCAGCAGTTACGGTCAGGGCATTGGCTATGGCTACACCTTC; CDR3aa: CASSYGQGIGYGYTF
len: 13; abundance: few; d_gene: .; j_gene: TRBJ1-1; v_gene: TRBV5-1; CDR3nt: TGCGCCAGCAGAAACGGAGAGAACACTGAAGCTTTCTTT; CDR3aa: CASRNGENTEAFF
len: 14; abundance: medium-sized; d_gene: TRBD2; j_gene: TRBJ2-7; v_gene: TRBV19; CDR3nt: TGTGCCAGTAGTGCAATAGGGGAGGGCCTCGAGCAGTACTTC; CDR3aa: CASSAIGEGLEQYF
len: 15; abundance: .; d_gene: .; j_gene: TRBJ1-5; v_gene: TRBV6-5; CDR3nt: TGTGCCAGCAGACAGCAGGGTGGTGGCAATCAGCCCCAGCATTTT; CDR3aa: CASRQQGGGNQPQHF
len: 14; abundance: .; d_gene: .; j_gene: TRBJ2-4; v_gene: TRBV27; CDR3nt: TGTGCCAGCAGCCCCTCAGGGCAGGGGAACATTCAGTACTTC; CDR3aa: CASSPSGQGNIQYF
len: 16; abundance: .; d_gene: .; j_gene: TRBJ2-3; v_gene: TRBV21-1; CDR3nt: TGTGCCCTGGAGGAGGGGCCCATTGCTCACACAGATACGCAGTATTTT; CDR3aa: CALEEGPIAHTDTQYF
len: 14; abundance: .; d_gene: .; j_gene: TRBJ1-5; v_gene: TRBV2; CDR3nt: TGTGCCAGCAGTTTGACAGACGGCAATCAGCCCCAGCATTTT; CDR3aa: CASSLTDGNQPQHF
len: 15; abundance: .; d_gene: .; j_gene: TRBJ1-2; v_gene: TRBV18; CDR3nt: TGTGCCAGCTCACCACCATGGGAAGGGAGCTATGGCTACACCTTC; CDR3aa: CASSPPWEGSYGYTF
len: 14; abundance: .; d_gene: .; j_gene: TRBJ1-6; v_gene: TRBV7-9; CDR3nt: TGTGCCAGCAGCTTAGGCGGGGTGAGGGTGAGCCTCCACTTT; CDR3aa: CASSLGGVRVSLHF
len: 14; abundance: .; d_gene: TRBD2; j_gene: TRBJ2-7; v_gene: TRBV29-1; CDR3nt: TGCAGCGTGCCCGGGACTAGCGGGGGCTACGAGCAGTACTTC; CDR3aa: CSVPGTSGGYEQYF
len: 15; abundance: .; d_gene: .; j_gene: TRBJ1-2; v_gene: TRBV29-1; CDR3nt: TGCAGCTTTCCCTCGGTCTCAGGGGCGAACTATGGCTACACCTTC; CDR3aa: CSFPSVSGANYGYTF
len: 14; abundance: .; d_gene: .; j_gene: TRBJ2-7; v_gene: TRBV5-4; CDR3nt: TGTGCCAGCAGCCCGATGGGGCCGCCCTACGAGCAGTACTTC; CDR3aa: CASSPMGPPYEQYF
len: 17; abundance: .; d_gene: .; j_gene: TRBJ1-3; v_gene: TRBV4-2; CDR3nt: TGTGCCAGCAGCCAAGAGGTCAACAGCTTCTCTGGAAACACCATATATTTT; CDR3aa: CASSQEVNSFSGNTIYF
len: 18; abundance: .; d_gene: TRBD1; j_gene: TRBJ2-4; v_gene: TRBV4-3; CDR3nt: TGCGCCAGCAGCCAAACTAAGGGGACAGGGGGAGTTCACGGCATTCAGTACTTC; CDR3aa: CASSQTKGTGGVHGIQYF
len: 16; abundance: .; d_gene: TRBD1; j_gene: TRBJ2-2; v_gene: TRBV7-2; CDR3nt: TGTGCCAGCAGCCCCCCCGGGACAGGGGGTACCGGGGAGCTGTTTTTT; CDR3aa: CASSPPGTGGTGELFF
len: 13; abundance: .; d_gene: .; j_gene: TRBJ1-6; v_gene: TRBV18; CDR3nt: TGTGCCAGCTCACCGGGCGGGACGGGAGCCCTCCACTTT; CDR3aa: CASSPGGTGALHF
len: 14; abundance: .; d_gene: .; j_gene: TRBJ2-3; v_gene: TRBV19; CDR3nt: TGTGCCAGTACCCCCGCGCTAGCAACAGATACGCAGTATTTT; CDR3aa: CASTPALATDTQYF
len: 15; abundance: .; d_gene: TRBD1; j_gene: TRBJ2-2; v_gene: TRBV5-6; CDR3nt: TGTGCCAGCAGCCGGGACAGGGGAAAGACCGGGGAGCTGTTTTTT; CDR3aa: CASSRDRGKTGELFF
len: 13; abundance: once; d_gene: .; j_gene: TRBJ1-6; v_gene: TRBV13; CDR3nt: TGTGCCAGCACCAAGTGGGGGGATTCACCCCTCCACTTT; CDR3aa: CASTKWGDSPLHF
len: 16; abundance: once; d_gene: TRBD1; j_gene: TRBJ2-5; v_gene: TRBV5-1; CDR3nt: TGCGCCAGCAGCTTGGGGGACAGGGGGTACCAAGAGACCCAGTACTTC; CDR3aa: CASSLGDRGYQETQYF
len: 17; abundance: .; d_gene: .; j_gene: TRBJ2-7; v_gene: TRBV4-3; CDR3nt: TGCGCCAGCAGCCATTCTGTTAGAGGGGGGGGGCCTAGGGAGCAGTACTTC; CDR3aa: CASSHSVRGGGPREQYF
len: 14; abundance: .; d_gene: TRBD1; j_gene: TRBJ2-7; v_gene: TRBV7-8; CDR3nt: TGTGCCAGCAGCTCAGGGGGCGCAGAGTACGAGCAGTACTTC; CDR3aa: CASSSGGAEYEQYF
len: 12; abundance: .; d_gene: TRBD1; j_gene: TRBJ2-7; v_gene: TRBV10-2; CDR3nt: TGCGCCAGCAGAACAGGGGATTACGAGCAGTACTTC; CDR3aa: CASRTGDYEQYF
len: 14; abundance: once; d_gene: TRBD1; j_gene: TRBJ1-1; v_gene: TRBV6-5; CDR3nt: TGTGCCAGCAGTTGGGGACAGGGCGGGACTGAAGCTTTCTTT; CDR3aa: CASSWGQGGTEAFF
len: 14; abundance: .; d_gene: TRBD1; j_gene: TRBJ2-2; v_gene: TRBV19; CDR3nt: TGTGCCAGTAGGACAGGGGCCAACACCGGGGAGCTGTTTTTT; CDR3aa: CASRTGANTGELFF
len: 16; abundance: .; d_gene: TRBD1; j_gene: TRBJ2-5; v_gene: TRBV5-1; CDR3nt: TGCGCCAGCAGCTTGAGGGGACAGGGTTCACAAGAGACCCAGTACTTC; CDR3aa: CASSLRGQGSQETQYF
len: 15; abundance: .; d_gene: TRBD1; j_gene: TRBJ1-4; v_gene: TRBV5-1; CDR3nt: TGCGCCAGCAGCTTCGCTGGGACAGTTAATGAAAAACTGTTTTTT; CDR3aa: CASSFAGTVNEKLFF
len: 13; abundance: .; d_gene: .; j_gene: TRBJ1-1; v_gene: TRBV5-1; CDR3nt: TGCGCCAGCAGCTTGGGATCGGGCACTGAAGCTTTCTTT; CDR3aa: CASSLGSGTEAFF
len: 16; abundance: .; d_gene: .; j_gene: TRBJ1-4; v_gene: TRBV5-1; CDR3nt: TGCGCCAGCAGCCGGCAGACCGGGGGTTCTAATGAAAAACTGTTTTTT; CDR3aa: CASSRQTGGSNEKLFF
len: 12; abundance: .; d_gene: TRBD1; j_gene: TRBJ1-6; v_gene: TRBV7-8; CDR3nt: TGTGCCAGCTCACAGGGGAATTCACCCCTCCACTTT; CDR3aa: CASSQGNSPLHF
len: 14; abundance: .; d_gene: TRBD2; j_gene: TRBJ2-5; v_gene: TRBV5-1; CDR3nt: TGCGCCAGCAGCTTGGGCGGGGGTAAAGAGACCCAGTACTTC; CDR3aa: CASSLGGGKETQYF
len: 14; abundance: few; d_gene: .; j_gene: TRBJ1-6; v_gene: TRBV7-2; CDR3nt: TGTGCCAGCAACCTTCCTCGACAGGATAGGCCCCTCCACTTT; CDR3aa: CASNLPRQDRPLHF
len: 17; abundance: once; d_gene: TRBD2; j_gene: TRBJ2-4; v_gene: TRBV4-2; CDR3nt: TGTGCCAGCAGCCCGACGTATGGAGCGGGGGGATGGAACATTCAGTACTTC; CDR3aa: CASSPTYGAGGWNIQYF
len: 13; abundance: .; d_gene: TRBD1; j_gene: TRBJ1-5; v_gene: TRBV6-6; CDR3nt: TGTGCCAGCGGACCAGGGGGCAGTCAGCCCCAGCATTTT; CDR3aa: CASGPGGSQPQHF
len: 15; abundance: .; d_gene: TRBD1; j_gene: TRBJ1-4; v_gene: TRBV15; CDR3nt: TGTGCCACCTTACCCGACAGGGGTATGGCGGGAAAACTGTTTTTT; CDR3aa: CATLPDRGMAGKLFF
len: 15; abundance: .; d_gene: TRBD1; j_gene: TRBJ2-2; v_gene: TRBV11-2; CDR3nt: TGTGCCAGCAGCCCCGGGACAGGGAACACCGGGGAGCTGTTTTTT; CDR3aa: CASSPGTGNTGELFF
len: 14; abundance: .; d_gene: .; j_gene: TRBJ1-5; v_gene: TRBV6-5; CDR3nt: TGTGCCACCAATAGGGTCAGGGGAGATCAGCCCCAGCATTTT; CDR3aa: CATNRVRGDQPQHF
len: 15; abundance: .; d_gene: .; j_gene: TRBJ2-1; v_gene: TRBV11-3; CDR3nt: TGTGCCAGCAGCTTAGATCAGGGGGGCCGGGCCCGGCAGTTCTTC; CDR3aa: CASSLDQGGRARQFF
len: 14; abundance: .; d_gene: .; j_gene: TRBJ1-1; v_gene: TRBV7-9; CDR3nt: TGTGCCAGCAGCTTGGGGGGACCCCAAGAGGTAGCTTTCTTT; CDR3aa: CASSLGGPQEVAFF
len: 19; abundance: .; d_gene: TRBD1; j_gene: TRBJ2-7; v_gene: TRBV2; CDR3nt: TGTGCCAGCAGTGAAGGGTCTTGGACAGGGGGTACGGGGTCCTACGAGCAGTACTTC; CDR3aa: CASSEGSWTGGTGSYEQYF
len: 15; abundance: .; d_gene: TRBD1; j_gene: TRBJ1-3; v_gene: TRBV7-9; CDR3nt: TGTGCCAGCAGCCTCACCGGGACAGCTGGAAACACCATATATTTT; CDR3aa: CASSLTGTAGNTIYF
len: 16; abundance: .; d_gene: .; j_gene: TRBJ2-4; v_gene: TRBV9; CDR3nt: TGTGCCAGCAGCGTCTCGGGGGGCGGACCCAAAAACATTCAGTACTTC; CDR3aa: CASSVSGGGPKNIQYF
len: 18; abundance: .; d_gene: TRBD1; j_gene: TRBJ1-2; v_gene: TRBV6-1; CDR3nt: TGTGCCAGCAGTGAAGCGGTCGCAGGGGGCGCTTTTATAGGTGGCTACACCTTC; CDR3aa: CASSEAVAGGAFIGGYTF
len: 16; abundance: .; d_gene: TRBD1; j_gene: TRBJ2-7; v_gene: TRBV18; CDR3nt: TGTGCCAGCTCACACGGACAGGGGGCTAAGAACTACGAGCAGTACTTC; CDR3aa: CASSHGQGAKNYEQYF
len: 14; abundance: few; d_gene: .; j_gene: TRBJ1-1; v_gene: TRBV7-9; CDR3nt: TGTGCCAGCAGCCCTATGGAAGGGGTGACTGAAGCTTTCTTT; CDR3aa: CASSPMEGVTEAFF
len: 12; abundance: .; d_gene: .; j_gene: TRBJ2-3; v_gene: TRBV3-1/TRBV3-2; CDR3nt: TGTGCCAGCAGCTCTGAAGTGAGTACGCAGTATTTT; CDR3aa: CASSSEVSTQYF
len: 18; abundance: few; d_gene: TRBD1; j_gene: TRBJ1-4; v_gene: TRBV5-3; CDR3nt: TGTGCCAGAAGCTTCCCCCGGGACAGAAGAGCAACTAATGAAAAACTGTTTTTT; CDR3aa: CARSFPRDRRATNEKLFF